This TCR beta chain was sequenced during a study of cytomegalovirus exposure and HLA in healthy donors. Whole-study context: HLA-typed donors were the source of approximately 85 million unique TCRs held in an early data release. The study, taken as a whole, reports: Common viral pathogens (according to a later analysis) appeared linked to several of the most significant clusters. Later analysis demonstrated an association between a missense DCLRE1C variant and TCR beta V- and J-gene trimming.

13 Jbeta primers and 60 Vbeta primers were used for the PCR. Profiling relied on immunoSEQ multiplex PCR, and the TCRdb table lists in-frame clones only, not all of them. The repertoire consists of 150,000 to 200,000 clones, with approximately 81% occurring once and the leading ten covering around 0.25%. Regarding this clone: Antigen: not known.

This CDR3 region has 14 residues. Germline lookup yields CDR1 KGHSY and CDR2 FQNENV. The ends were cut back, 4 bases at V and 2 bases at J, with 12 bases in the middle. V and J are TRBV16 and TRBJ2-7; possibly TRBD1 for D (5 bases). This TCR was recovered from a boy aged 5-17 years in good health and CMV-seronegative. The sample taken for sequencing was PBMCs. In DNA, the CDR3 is TGTGCCAGCAGCCGCAGGGTGCCTACCTACGAGCAGTACTTC. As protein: CASSRRVPTYEQYF.